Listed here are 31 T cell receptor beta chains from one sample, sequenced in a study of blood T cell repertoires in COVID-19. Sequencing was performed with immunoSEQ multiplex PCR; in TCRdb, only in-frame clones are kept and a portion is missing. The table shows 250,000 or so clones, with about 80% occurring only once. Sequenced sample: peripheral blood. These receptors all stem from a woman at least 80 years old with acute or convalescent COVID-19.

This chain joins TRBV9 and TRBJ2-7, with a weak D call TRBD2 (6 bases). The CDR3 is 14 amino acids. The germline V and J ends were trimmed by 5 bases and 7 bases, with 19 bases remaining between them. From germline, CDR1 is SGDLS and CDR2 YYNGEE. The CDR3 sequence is CASSRIGGAGEQYF. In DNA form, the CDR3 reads TGTGCCAGCAGTCGTATAGGAGGGGCCGGAGAGCAGTACTTC. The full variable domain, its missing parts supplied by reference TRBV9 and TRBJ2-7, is DSGVTQTPKHLITATGQRVTLRCSPRSGDLSVYWYQQSLDQGLQFLIQYYNGEERAKGNILERFSAQQFPDLHSELNLSSLELGDSALYFCASSRIGGAGEQYFGPGTRLTVT.

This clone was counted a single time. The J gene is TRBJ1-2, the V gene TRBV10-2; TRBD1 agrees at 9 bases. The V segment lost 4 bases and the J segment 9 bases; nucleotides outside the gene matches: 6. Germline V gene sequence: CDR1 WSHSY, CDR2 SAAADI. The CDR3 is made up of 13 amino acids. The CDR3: CASSVSGTGRYTF. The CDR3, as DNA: TGCGCCAGCAGTGTTTCCGGGACAGGGCGCTACACCTTC.

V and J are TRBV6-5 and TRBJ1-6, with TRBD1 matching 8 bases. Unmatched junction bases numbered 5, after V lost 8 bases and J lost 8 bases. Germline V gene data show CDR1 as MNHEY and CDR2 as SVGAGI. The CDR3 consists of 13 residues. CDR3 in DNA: TGTGCCAGCTTAGGACAGGGACATTCACCCCTCCACTTT. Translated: CASLGQGHSPLHF.

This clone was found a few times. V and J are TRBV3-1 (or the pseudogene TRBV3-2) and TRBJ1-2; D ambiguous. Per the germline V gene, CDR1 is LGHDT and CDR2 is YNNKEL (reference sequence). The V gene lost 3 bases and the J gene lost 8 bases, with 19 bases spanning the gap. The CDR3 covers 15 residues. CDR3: CASSQGGRTLGGYTF. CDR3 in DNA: TGTGCCAGCAGCCAGGGAGGCAGAACCCTGGGCGGCTACACCTTC.

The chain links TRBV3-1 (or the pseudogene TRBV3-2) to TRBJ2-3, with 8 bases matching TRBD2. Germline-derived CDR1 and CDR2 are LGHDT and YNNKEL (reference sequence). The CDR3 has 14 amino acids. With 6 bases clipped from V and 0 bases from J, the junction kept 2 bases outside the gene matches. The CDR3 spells CASRIAGSTDTQYF. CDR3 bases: TGTGCCAGCAGAATAGCGGGGAGCACAGATACGCAGTATTTT.

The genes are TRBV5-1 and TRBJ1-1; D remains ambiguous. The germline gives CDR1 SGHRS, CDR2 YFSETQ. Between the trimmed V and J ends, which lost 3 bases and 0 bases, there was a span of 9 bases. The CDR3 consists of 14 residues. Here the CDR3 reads CASSSYLMNTEAFF. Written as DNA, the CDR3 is TGCGCCAGCAGCTCATACTTGATGAACACTGAAGCTTTCTTT.

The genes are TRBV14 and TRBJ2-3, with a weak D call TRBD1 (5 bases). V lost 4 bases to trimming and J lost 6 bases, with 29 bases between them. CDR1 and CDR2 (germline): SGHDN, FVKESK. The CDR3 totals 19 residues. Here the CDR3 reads CASSPLPVVWGSGADTQYF. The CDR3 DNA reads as TGTGCCAGCAGCCCCCTGCCTGTGGTGTGGGGCTCAGGCGCGGATACGCAGTATTTT.

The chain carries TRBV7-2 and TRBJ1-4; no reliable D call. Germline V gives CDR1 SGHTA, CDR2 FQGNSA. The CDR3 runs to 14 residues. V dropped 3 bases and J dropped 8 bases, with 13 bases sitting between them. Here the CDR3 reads CASSLREEEEKLFF. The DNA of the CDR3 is TGTGCCAGCAGCTTGAGGGAAGAGGAGGAAAAACTGTTTTTT.

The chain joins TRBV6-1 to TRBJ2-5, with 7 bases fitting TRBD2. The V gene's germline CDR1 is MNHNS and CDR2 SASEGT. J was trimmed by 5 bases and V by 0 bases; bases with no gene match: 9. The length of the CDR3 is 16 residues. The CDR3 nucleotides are TGTGCCAGCAGTGAAGCGAGGGTGTGGGAGGGCGAGACCCAGTACTTC. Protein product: CASSEARVWEGETQYF.

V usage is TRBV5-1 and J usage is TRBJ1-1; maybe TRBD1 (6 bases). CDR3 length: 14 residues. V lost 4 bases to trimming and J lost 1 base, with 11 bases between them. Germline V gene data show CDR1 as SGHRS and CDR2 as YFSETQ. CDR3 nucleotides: TGCGCCAGCAGCCCGACGACAGGGAACACTGAAGCTTTCTTT. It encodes CASSPTTGNTEAFF. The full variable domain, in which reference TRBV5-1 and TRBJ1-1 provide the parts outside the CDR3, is KAGVTQTPRYLIKTRGQQVTLSCSPISGHRSVSWYQQTPGQGLQFLFEYFSETQRNKGNFPGRFSGRQFSNSRSEMNVSTLELGDSALYLCASSPTTGNTEAFFGQGTRLTVV.

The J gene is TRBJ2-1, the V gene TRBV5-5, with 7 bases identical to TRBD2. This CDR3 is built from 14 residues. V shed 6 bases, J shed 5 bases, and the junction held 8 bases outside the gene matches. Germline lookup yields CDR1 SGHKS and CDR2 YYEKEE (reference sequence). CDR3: CASKRDWLNNEQFF. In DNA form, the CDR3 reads TGTGCCAGCAAGCGGGACTGGCTAAACAATGAGCAGTTCTTC.

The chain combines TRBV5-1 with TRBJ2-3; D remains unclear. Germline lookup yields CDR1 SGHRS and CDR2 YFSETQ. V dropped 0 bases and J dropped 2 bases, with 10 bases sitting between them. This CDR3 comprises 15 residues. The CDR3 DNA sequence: TGCGCCAGCAGCTTGGGATCGAGTTCCACAGATACGCAGTATTTT. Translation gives CASSLGSSSTDTQYF.

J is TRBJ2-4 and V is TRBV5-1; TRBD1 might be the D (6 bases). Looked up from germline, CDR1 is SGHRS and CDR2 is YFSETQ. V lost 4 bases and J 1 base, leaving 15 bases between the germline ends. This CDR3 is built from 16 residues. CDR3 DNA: TGCGCCAGCAGCCCTCTCCTCGGACAGGCCAAAAACATTCAGTACTTC. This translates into CASSPLLGQAKNIQYF. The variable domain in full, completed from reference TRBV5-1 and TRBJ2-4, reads KAGVTQTPRYLIKTRGQQVTLSCSPISGHRSVSWYQQTPGQGLQFLFEYFSETQRNKGNFPGRFSGRQFSNSRSEMNVSTLELGDSALYLCASSPLLGQAKNIQYFGAGTRLSVL.

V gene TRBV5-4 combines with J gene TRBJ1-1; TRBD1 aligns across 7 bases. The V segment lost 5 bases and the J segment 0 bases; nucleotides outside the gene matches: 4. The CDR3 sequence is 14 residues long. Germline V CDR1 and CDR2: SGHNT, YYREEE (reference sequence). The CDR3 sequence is CASSRDSVNTEAFF. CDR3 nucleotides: TGTGCCAGCAGTCGGGACAGTGTGAACACTGAAGCTTTCTTT. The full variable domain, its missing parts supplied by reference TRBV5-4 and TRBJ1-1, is ETGVTQSPTHLIKTRGQQVTLRCSSQSGHNTVSWYQQALGQGPQFIFQYYREEENGRGNFPPRFSGLQFPNYSSELNVNALELDDSALYLCASSRDSVNTEAFFGQGTRLTVV.

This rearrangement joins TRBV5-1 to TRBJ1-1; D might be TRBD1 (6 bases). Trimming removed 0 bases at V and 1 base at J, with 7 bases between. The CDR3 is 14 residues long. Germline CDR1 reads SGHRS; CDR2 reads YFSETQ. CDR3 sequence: CASSLGGRNTEAFF. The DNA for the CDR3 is TGCGCCAGCAGCTTGGGGGGGCGGAACACTGAAGCTTTCTTT.

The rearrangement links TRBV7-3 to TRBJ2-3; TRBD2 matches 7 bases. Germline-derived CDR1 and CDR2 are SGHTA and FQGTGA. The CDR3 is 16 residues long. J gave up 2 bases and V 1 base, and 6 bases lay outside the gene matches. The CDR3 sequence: CASSLSKRGPTDTQYF. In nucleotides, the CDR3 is TGTGCCAGCAGCTTAAGCAAGCGGGGACCCACAGATACGCAGTATTTT.

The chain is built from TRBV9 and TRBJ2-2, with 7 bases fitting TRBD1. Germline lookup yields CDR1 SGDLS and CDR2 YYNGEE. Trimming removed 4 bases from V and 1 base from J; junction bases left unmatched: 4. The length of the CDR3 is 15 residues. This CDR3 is CASSPQGVNTGELFF. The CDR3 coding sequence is TGTGCCAGCAGCCCCCAGGGGGTGAACACCGGGGAGCTGTTTTTT.

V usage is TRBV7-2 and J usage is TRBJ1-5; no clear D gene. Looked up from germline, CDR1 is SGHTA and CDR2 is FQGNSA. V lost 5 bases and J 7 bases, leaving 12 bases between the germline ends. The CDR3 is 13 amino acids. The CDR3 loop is CASSPGVYQPQHF. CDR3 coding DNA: TGTGCCAGCAGCCCCGGGGTGTACCAGCCCCAGCATTTT.

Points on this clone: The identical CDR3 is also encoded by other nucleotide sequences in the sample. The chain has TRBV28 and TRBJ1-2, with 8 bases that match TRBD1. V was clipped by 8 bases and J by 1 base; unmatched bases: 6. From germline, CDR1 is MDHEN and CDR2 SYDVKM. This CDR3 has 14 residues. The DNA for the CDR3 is TGTGCCAGCTCCCTTGGACAGGGTAACTATGGCTACACCTTC. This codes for CASSLGQGNYGYTF.

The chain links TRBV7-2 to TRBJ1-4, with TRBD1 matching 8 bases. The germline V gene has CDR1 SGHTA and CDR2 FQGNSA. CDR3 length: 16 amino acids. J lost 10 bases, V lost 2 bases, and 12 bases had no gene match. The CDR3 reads CASSLTLAQGAGKLFF. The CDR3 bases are TGTGCCAGCAGCTTAACCCTCGCCCAGGGGGCCGGAAAACTGTTTTTT. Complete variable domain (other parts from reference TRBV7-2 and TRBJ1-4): GAGVSQSPSNKVTEKGKDVELRCDPISGHTALYWYRQSLGQGLEFLIYFQGNSAPDKSGLPSDRFSAERTGGSVSTLTIQRTQQEDSAVYLCASSLTLAQGAGKLFFGSGTQLSVL.

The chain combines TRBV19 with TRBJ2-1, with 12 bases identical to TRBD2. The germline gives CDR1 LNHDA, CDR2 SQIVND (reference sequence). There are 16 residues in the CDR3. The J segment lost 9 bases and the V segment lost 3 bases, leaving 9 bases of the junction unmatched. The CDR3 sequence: CASSMASSGGAVEQFF. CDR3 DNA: TGTGCCAGTAGTATGGCATCTAGCGGGGGGGCCGTTGAGCAGTTCTTC.

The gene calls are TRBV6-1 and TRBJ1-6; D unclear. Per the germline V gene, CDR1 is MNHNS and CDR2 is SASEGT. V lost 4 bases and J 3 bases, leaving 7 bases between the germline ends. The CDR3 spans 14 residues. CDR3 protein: CASSGGLYNSPLHF. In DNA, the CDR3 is TGTGCCAGCAGTGGAGGGCTCTATAATTCACCCCTCCACTTT.

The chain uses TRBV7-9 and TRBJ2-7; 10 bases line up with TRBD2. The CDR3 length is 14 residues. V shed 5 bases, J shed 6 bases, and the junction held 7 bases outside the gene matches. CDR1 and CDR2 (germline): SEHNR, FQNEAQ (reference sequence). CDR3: CASSPSSSGSEQYF. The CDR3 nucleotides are TGTGCCAGCAGCCCATCCTCTAGCGGGAGCGAGCAGTACTTC.

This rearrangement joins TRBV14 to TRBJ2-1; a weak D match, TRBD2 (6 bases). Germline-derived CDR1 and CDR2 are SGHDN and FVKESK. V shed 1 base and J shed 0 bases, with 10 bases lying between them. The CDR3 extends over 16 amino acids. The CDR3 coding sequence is TGTGCCAGCAGCCAAGGAGGGAGGAGCTCCTACAATGAGCAGTTCTTC. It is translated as CASSQGGRSSYNEQFF.

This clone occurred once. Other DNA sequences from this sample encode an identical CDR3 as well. CDR3 nucleotide sequence: TGTGCCAGCAGTTCCGGGACAGGGATCTACGAGCAGTACTTC. Amino acid sequence: CASSSGTGIYEQYF. The chain recombines TRBV7-9 with TRBJ2-7, with TRBD1 matching over 9 bases. Germline CDR1 reads SEHNR; CDR2 reads FQNEAQ (reference sequence). The CDR3 totals 14 residues. Losses at the gene ends were 6 bases for V and 3 bases for J; bases not matched to a gene: 6.

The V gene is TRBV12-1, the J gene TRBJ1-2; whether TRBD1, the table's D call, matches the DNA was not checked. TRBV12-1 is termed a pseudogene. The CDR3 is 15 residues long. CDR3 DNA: TGTGCCAGCACTTACCGCCCCGGGACAGTCTTTGGCTACACCTTC. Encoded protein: CASTYRPGTVFGYTF.

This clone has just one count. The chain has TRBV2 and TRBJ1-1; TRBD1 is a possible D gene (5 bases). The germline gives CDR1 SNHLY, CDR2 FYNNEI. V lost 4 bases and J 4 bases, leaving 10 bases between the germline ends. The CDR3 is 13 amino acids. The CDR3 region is CASSVGRGTEAFF. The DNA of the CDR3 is TGTGCCAGCAGTGTGGGGCGGGGCACTGAAGCTTTCTTT.

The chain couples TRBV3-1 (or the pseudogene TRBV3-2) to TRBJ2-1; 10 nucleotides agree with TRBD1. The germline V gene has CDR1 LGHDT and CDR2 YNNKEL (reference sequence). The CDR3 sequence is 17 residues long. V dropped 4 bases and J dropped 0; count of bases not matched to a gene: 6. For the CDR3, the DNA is TGTGCCAGCAGCCGGACAGGGGGGATGAGCTCCTACAATGAGCAGTTCTTC. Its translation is CASSRTGGMSSYNEQFF.

CDR3 bases: TGTGCCAGTAGTATCAGGCGGGCAGCTTACAATGAGCAGTTCTTC. Amino acid sequence: CASSIRRAAYNEQFF. V gene TRBV19 combines with J gene TRBJ2-1; TRBD2 is a possible D gene (5 bases). Germline CDR1 LNHDA, CDR2 SQIVND (reference sequence). V shed 3 bases and J shed 4 bases, with 13 bases lying between them. CDR3 length: 15 amino acids.

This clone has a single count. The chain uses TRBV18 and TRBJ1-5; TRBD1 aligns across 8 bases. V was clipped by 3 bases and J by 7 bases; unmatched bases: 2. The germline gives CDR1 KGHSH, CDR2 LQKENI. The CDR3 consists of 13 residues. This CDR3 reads CASSPDREQPQHF. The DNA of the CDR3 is TGTGCCAGCTCACCGGACAGGGAACAGCCCCAGCATTTT.

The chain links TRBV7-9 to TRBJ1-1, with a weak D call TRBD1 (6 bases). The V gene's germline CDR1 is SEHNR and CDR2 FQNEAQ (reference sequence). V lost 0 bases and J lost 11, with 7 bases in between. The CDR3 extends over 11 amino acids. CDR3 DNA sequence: TGTGCCAGCAGCTTAGCGCAGGGGGCTTTCTTT. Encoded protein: CASSLAQGAFF.